This record concerns one T cell receptor (beta chain) sequence. The sample originates from a study of blood T cell repertoires in COVID-19. Whole-study context: The study drew acute and convalescent COVID-19 samples from the United States, Italy and Spain.

During active infection, Seattle patients enrolled and were then monitored through disease. Between the trimmed V and J ends, which lost 4 bases and 2 bases, there was a span of 16 bases. CDR1 is SGDLS and CDR2 is YYNGEE in the germline V gene. This CDR3 comprises 16 residues. Per the original data handling: Reference gene primers were amplified, and this amplification served to estimate nucleated cell counts. The repertoire was sequenced with immunoSEQ multiplex PCR; TCRdb's copy has only in-frame clones and lacks some. V and J calls plus clone size are reproduced from that table; the DNA served to infer D and trimming. The sample lists just under 350,000 clones, about 90% occurring once.

The chain uses TRBV9 and TRBJ2-1; D is possibly TRBD1 (5 bases). Sequencing was done on a sample of peripheral blood. The sequence derives from a woman between 50 and 59 years old with COVID-19, enrolled during active disease. The CDR3 region has the DNA TGTGCCAGCAGCCCCCTCCGGGCAGGGACCTACAATGAGCAGTTCTTC. Encoded protein: CASSPLRAGTYNEQFF.